The T cell receptor beta chain described here comes from a study of Graves' ophthalmopathy and Graves' hyperthyroidism. Scientists amplified the TCR beta CDR3 regions from RNA transcripts. RT-PCR was first run with HTBI primers, then multiplex PCR in a second round. TCRdb redid the calling of the multiplex PCR reads with MiXCR, one entry per CDR3 protein. The table has over a million distinct CDR3 sequences, less than 45% seen once. The V gene's germline CDR1 is DFQATT and CDR2 SNEGSKA (reference sequence). V gave up 6 bases and J gave up 4 bases, with 18 bases separating them. CDR3 length equals 14 residues.

The sample taken for sequencing was peripheral blood or thyroid tissue (not recorded which). This TCR came from an adult man with Graves' hyperthyroidism. The V and J genes are TRBV20-1 and TRBJ1-2; a possible D gene is TRBD1 (5 bases). The CDR3 DNA is TGCAGTGCCCCACCCGGGACGTTCCTCTATGGCTACACCTTC. Its protein is CSAPPGTFLYGYTF.